These T cell receptor beta chains were read from a single sample in a study of T cells in narcolepsy. Produced via immunoSEQ multiplex PCR; TCRdb's table is partial and in-frame only. This sample has about 32,000 clones; roughly four fifths occur once, and the top ten carry about 0.64%. Sequencing used memory (CD45RA-) CD4+ T cells from blood. The receptors originated from a human donor in good health. Each CDR3 is given with its conserved first and last residue. A D gene is named only where the DNA matches it firmly. Rows give clone size only sometimes, using once, few, many, or a class for an expanded clone.

J gene	D gene	clone size	V gene	CDR3 DNA	CDR3 protein
TRBJ2-2	TRBD1	-	TRBV18	TGTGCCAGCTCACCCCGACAGGGATCGAACACCGGGGAGCTGTTTTTT	CASSPRQGSNTGELFF
TRBJ1-2	-	-	TRBV18	TGTGCCAGCTCACCTCGACGGGGAGACAGCTATGGCTACACCTTC	CASSPRRGDSYGYTF
TRBJ1-5	-	-	TRBV15	TGTGCCACCAGCAGAGATAGAGCCAGCGTTTATAGCAATCAGCCCCAGCATTTT	CATSRDRASVYSNQPQHF
TRBJ1-5	TRBD1	-	TRBV6-5	TGTGCCAGCAGTCAATCCGGGACAGCCTATCAGCCCCAGCATTTT	CASSQSGTAYQPQHF
TRBJ2-3	TRBD1	-	TRBV9	TGTGCCAGCAGCGTAGTGAGGGGACAGGGAAGCACAGATACGCAGTATTTT	CASSVVRGQGSTDTQYF
TRBJ2-7	-	-	TRBV28	TGTGCCAGCACCCCGGGCCTTTCGGTCCCCTTTTACGAGCAGTACTTC	CASTPGLSVPFYEQYF
TRBJ1-5	-	-	TRBV7-2	TGTGCCAGCAGTCTGGTAAGAGACAATCAGCCCCAGCATTTT	CASSLVRDNQPQHF
TRBJ1-5	-	-	TRBV7-2	TGTGCCAGCAGCTTTGAGAAGACGGGCGATCAGCCCCAGCATTTT	CASSFEKTGDQPQHF
TRBJ2-7	-	-	TRBV6-6	TGTGCCAGCAGTTACGGGGTTGGGGCCTCCTACGAGCAGTACTTC	CASSYGVGASYEQYF
TRBJ2-1	-	-	TRBV14	TGTGCCAGCAGCCAAGGGCGGGGCTGGGGGAATGAGCAGTTCTTC	CASSQGRGWGNEQFF
TRBJ1-1	-	-	TRBV10-2	TGCGCCAGCAGTGAATACCCGGGGACTGAAGCTTTCTTT	CASSEYPGTEAFF
TRBJ2-5	-	-	TRBV29-1	TGCAGCGTTGCCCAGACGGGGGAGACCCAGTACTTC	CSVAQTGETQYF
TRBJ2-2	-	few	TRBV19	TGTGCCAGTAGTCCTCAAGGCCCCCGCGGCGGGGAGCTGTTTTTT	CASSPQGPRGGELFF
TRBJ2-7	-	-	TRBV5-8	TGTGCCAGCAGCTTTAAGGGCCCCTCCTACGAGCAGTACTTC	CASSFKGPSYEQYF
TRBJ1-2	TRBD1	few	TRBV19	TGTGCCAGTAGTAAAGACCGCCCGGGGACAGTCAACTATGGCTACACCTTC	CASSKDRPGTVNYGYTF
TRBJ1-6	-	-	TRBV19	TGTGCCAGTTCACTATCCCCGCGGGCGTACAATTCACCCCTCCACTTT	CASSLSPRAYNSPLHF
TRBJ2-1	TRBD1	-	TRBV9	TGTGCCAGCAGCCGGAGCGCCTGGGACAGGGTCTACAATGAGCAGTTCTTC	CASSRSAWDRVYNEQFF
TRBJ2-1	-	once	TRBV7-2	TGTGCCAGCAGCTTAGCGAGGGGTGAGCAGTTCTTC	CASSLARGEQFF
TRBJ1-3	-	-	TRBV29-1	TGCAGCGTTACATTAGGGGCAGGGAGGGGAAACACCATATATTTT	CSVTLGAGRGNTIYF
TRBJ2-2	-	few	TRBV9	TGTGCCAGCAGCGTAAGAGCGGATAACACCGGGGAGCTGTTTTTT	CASSVRADNTGELFF
TRBJ1-5	-	-	TRBV6-1	TGTGCCAGCGTAGGACAAGGCAGTCAGCCCCAGCATTTT	CASVGQGSQPQHF
TRBJ1-4	-	-	TRBV28	TGTGCCAGCAGCGGCCGGGGGAGGGTTAATGAAAAACTGTTTTTT	CASSGRGRVNEKLFF
TRBJ1-5	-	once	TRBV7-2	TGTGCCAGCAGCTTAGGGCCACCAAATCAGCCCCAGCATTTT	CASSLGPPNQPQHF
TRBJ1-1	-	-	TRBV28	TGTGCCAGCCTAAACCTGCGTGACACTGAAGCTTTCTTT	CASLNLRDTEAFF
TRBJ1-4	-	-	TRBV5-1	TGCGCCAGCAGACTTGGTGTGGGGGAAAAACTGTTTTTT	CASRLGVGEKLFF
TRBJ1-6	-	few	TRBV7-6	TGTGCCAGCAGCTTACGAGACAGCAATTCACCCCTCCACTTT	CASSLRDSNSPLHF
TRBJ1-6	-	-	TRBV10-1	TGCGCCAATCCGAGGGTCCGGGACAACACGATGTATTCACCCCTCCACTTT	CANPRVRDNTMYSPLHF
TRBJ1-2	TRBD1	-	TRBV5-1	TGCGCCAGCAGCCAGGGGACAGGGGAGTATGGCTACACCTTC	CASSQGTGEYGYTF
TRBJ1-5	-	-	TRBV10-2	TGCGCCAGCAGTGAGGGACAGAGTTTCAATCAGCCCCAGCATTTT	CASSEGQSFNQPQHF
TRBJ1-6	TRBD1	-	TRBV28	TGTGCCAGCAGACAGACCCGGGACAGGGGTTCACCCCTCCACTTT	CASRQTRDRGSPLHF
TRBJ1-1	-	-	TRBV28	TGTGCCAGCAGTCCCCTAGGTACTGAAGCTTTCTTT	CASSPLGTEAFF
TRBJ1-2	TRBD1	-	TRBV28	TGTGCCAGCAGTTTATTTCACAGGGGGCAAGGTTATGGCTACACCTTC	CASSLFHRGQGYGYTF
TRBJ2-1	TRBD2	-	TRBV2	TGTGCCAGCCAATACCGGGCTAGCGGGGGTTCCTACAATGAGCAGTTCTTC	CASQYRASGGSYNEQFF
TRBJ2-2	TRBD1	-	TRBV5-1	TGCGCCAGCAGCTTGGGTCAGGGGGCTATCACCGGGGAGCTGTTTTTT	CASSLGQGAITGELFF
TRBJ1-1	-	-	TRBV28	TGTGCCAGCAGTCCTAGTCCGGGGCTGAAAGCTTTCTTT	CASSPSPGLKAFF
TRBJ2-5	-	-	TRBV5-6	TGTGCCAGCACTAAGTACCAAGAGACCCAGTACTTC	CASTKYQETQYF
TRBJ2-1	-	once	TRBV7-6	TGTGCCAGCAGCTACGACAATGAGCAGTTCTTC	CASSYDNEQFF
TRBJ1-4	-	-	TRBV15	TGTGCCACCAGCGGGGGGAGTAATGAAAAACTGTTTTTT	CATSGGSNEKLFF
TRBJ1-2	-	-	TRBV5-1	TGCGCCAGCAGCAGGGACACCGCCAACTATGGCTACACCTTC	CASSRDTANYGYTF
TRBJ1-6	-	few	TRBV10-1	TGCGCCAGCAGTGTTCCACCCCTCCACTTT	CASSVPPLHF
TRBJ2-7	-	-	TRBV5-6	TGTGCCAGCAGCCCCCGGGACCGGGGATACGAGCAGTACTTC	CASSPRDRGYEQYF
TRBJ1-1	-	-	TRBV7-9	TGTGCCAGCAGCTTATCCCCACGACCGAACACTGAAGCTTTCTTT	CASSLSPRPNTEAFF
TRBJ2-5	-	-	TRBV14	TGTGCCAGCAGCAAATTGGACAGACAAGAGACCCAGTACTTC	CASSKLDRQETQYF
TRBJ1-1	TRBD1	-	TRBV6-1	TGTGCCAGCAGTGGAGGAATGACAGGGGGCAGGGTAGGAGCTTTCTTT	CASSGGMTGGRVGAFF
TRBJ2-2	-	-	TRBV29-1	TGCAGCGTTGCCCAGAACACCGGGGAGCTGTTTTTT	CSVAQNTGELFF
TRBJ1-1	-	-	TRBV6-5	TGTGCCAGCAGTCAGACCAGGTTCCTCGCTGAAGCTTTCTTT	CASSQTRFLAEAFF